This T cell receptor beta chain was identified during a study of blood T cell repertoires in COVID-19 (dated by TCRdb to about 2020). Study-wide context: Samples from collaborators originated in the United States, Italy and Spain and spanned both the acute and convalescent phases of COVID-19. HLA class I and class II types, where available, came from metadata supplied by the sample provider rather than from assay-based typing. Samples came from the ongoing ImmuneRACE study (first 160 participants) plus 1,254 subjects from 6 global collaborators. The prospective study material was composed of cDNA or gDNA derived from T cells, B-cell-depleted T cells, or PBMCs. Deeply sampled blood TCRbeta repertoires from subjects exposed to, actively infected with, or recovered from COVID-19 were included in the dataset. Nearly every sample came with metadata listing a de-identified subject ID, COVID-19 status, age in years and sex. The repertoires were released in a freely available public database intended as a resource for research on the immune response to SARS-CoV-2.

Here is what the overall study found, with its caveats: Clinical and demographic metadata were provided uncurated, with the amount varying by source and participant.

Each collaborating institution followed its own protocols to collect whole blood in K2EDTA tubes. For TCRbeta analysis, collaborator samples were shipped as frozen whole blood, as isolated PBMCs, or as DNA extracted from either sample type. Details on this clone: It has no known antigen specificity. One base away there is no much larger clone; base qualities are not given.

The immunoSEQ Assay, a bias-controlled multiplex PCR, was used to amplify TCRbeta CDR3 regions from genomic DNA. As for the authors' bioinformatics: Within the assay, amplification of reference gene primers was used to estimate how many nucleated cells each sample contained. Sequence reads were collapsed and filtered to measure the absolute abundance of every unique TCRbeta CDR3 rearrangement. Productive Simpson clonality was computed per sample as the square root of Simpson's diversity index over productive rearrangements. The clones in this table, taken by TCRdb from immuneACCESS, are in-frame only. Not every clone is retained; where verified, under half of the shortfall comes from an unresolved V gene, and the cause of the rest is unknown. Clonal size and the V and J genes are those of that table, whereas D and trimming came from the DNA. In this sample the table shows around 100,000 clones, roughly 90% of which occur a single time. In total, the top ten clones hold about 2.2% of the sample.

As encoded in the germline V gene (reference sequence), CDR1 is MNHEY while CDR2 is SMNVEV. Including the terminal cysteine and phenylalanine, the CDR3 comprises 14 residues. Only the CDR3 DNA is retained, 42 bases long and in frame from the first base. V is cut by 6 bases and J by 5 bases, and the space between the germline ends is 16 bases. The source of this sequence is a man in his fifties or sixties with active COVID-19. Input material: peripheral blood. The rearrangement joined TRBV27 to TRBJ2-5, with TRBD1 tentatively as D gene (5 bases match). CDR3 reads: CASRGQEYGETQYF. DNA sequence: TGTGCCAGCAGGGGGCAGGAATACGGTGAGACCCAGTACTTC.